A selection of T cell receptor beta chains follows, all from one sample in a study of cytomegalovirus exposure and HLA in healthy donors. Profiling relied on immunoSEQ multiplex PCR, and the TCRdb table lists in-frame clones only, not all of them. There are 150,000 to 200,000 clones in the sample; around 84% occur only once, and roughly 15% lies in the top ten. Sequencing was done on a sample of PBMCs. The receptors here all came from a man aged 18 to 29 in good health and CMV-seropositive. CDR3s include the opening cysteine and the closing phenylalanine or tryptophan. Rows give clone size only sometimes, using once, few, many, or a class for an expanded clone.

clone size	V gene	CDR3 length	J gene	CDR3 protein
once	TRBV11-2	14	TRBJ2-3	CASSLGTEADTQYF
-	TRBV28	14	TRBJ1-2	CASRRQGANYGYTF
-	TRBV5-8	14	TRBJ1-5	CASSRWTGLQPQHF
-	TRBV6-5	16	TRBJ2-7	CASSSPGTSGKYEQYF
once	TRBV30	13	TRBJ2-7	CAWSAHGYYEQYF
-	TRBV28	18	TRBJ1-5	CASSLDGTGASVGQPQHF
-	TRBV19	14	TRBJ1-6	CASATGPYNSPLHF
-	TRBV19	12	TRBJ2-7	CASSGFDYEQYF
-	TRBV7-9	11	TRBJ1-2	CASSPQYGYTF
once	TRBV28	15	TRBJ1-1	CASSLLGQGDTEAFF
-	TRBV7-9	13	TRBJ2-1	CASSLVGDNEQFF
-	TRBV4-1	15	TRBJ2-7	CASSDPARGGYEQYF
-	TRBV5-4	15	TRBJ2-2	CASSPSRQSPGELFF
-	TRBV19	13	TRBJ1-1	CASSRQGDTEAFF
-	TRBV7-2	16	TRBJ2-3	CASSSPSGGATDTQYF
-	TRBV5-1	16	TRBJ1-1	CASRGNDRVMNTEAFF
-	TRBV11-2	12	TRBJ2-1	CASSLEALEQFF
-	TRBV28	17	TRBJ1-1	CASSLIGGQTINTEAFF
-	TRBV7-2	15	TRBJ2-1	CASIQTSGAYNEQFF
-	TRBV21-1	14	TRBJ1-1	CASSIRQGVGEAFF
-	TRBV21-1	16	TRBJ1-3	CASSARGGPRGYTIYF
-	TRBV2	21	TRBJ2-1	CASITRGDRFSLGPLNYEQFF
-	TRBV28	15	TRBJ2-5	CASSPGTSHQETQYF
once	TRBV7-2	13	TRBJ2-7	CASSRRQVYEQYF
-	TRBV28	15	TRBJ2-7	CASRLGSGIAYEQYF
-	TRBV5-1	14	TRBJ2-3	CASSPGQGLNTQYF
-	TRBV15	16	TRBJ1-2	CATSRDWAQGRSGYTF
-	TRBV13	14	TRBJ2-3	CASSSRQDTDTQYF
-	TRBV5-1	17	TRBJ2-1	CASSPRVLAGSPNEQFF
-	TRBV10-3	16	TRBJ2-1	CASGGTSGGAQNEQFF
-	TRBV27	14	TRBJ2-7	CASRPIAGGREQYF
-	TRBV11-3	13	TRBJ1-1	CASTTRQNTEAFF
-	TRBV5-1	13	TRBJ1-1	CASSLAGRTEAFF
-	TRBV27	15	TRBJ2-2	CASSLGRANTGELFF
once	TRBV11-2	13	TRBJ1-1	CASSGRANTEAFF
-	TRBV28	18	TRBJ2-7	CASSSRVQGATSSYEQYF
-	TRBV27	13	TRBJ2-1	CASISGFGGEQFF
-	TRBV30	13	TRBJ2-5	CAWDRGAQETQYF
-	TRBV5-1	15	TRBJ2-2	CASSLTSGNTGELFF
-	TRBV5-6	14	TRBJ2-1	CASSPLGGRAEQFF
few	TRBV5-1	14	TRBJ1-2	CASSLSPSGYGYTF
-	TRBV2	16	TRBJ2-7	CASSERTDRATYEQYF
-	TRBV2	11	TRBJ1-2	CASSEGRGYTF
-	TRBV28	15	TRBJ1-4	CASSIRQAQNEKLFF